The 25 T cell receptor beta chains reported below all come from one sample, sequenced in a study of T cell responses to AZD1222 COVID-19 vaccine. This table comes from immunoSEQ multiplex PCR, and its TCRdb copy is limited to in-frame clones, with some not included. The sample comprises 95,000 to 100,000 clones, 80% to 90% of which are singletons, and 10% rests with the top ten. Sequenced material: peripheral blood, taken 28 days after the second AZD1222 dose. The receptors were gathered from an adult who received the AZD1222 COVID-19 vaccine.

The rearrangement uses TRBV19 and TRBJ2-1, with 11 bases aligning to TRBD1. The CDR3 runs 17 residues. The J segment lost 7 bases and the V segment lost 5 bases, leaving 13 bases of the junction unmatched. The germline CDR1 and CDR2 sequences are LNHDA and SQIVND (reference sequence). This chain's CDR3 is CASSFLPGTGGVNEQFF. Here the CDR3 DNA reads TGTGCCAGTAGTTTCCTCCCCGGGACAGGGGGTGTAAATGAGCAGTTCTTC.

The rearrangement joins TRBV30 to TRBJ2-1; D gene unclear. Germline V gene data show CDR1 as GTSNPN and CDR2 as SVGIG (reference sequence). V was trimmed by 0 bases and J by 8 bases, leaving 17 bases between them. This CDR3 has 15 residues. The CDR3, as DNA: TGTGCCTGGAGTGTTGAACAGCCACTTTACGATGAGCAGTTCTTC. As protein: CAWSVEQPLYDEQFF.

This clone was seen only a few times. The chain combines TRBV3-1 (or the pseudogene TRBV3-2) with TRBJ1-6; no reliable D call. The germline V gene encodes CDR1 LGHDT and CDR2 YNNKEL (reference sequence). The CDR3 loop spans 15 amino acids. Trimming took off 0 bases at V and 7 bases at J, with 10 bases between the two ends. The CDR3 nucleotides are TGTGCCAGCAGCCAAGATCGGGCAGAGAATTCACCCCTCCACTTT. Amino acid sequence: CASSQDRAENSPLHF.

V and J are TRBV30 and TRBJ1-4; D is undetermined. V gave up 1 base and J gave up 5 bases, with 8 bases separating them. There are 13 residues in the CDR3. Per the germline V gene, CDR1 is GTSNPN and CDR2 is SVGIG (reference sequence). CDR3 bases: TGTGCCTGGAGTGGAATGATCAATGAAAAACTGTTTTTT. Translation gives CAWSGMINEKLFF.

The chain joins TRBV5-8 to TRBJ2-2; D possibly corresponds to TRBD2 (5 bases). CDR1 is SGHTS and CDR2 is YDEGEE in the germline V gene. The CDR3 loop spans 14 amino acids. V was clipped by 5 bases and J by 7 bases, with 15 bases between them. The chain's CDR3 is CASRSIKRDGELFF. CDR3 coding DNA: TGTGCCAGCAGATCGATAAAACGGGACGGGGAGCTGTTTTTT.

This chain uses TRBV30 with TRBJ1-2; perhaps TRBD1 as D (5 bases). The CDR3 contains 13 residues. Germline assignment: CDR1 GTSNPN and CDR2 SVGIG (reference sequence). The V gene lost 2 bases and the J gene lost 7 bases, with 14 bases spanning the gap. The CDR3 bases are TGTGCCTGGAGTCCAGGGACCCAGGGTGGCTACACCTTC. This gives the protein CAWSPGTQGGYTF.

This clone was detected only a few times. The chain couples TRBV2 to TRBJ2-1; 12 nucleotides align to TRBD2. Germline V lookup: CDR1 SNHLY, CDR2 FYNNEI. The CDR3 runs to 15 residues. With V trimmed by 5 bases and J by 7 bases, 6 bases remained unmatched. Here the CDR3 reads CASSPGLAGRNEQFF. The CDR3 region has the DNA TGTGCCAGCAGTCCAGGACTAGCGGGAAGAAATGAGCAGTTCTTC.

The CDR3 DNA sequence: TGTGCCAGCAGAACCGCTGGACTAGCGGGTCCCACCGGGGAGCTGTTTTTT. Translated: CASRTAGLAGPTGELFF. This rearrangement joins TRBV28 to TRBJ2-2, with 11 bases fitting TRBD2. Germline V gives CDR1 MDHEN, CDR2 SYDVKM. The CDR3 covers 17 residues. J was trimmed by 4 bases and V by 6 bases; bases with no gene match: 10.

V is TRBV30 and J is TRBJ2-7, with D uncertain. Germline CDR1 reads GTSNPN; CDR2 reads SVGIG (reference sequence). The CDR3 has 13 residues. V was pared by 1 base and J by 0 bases, with 7 bases between. In nucleotides, the CDR3 is TGTGCCTGGAGTGAGAAGAGCTCCTACGAGCAGTACTTC. It translates to CAWSEKSSYEQYF.

The CDR3 loop is CASSSRTTGGVQFF. The CDR3 DNA sequence: TGTGCCAGCAGTTCCCGAACTACAGGGGGCGTTCAGTTCTTC. This chain links TRBV27 with TRBJ2-1; 9 bases are shared with TRBD1. Germline V lookup: CDR1 MNHEY, CDR2 SMNVEV (reference sequence). This CDR3 spans 14 amino acids. J gave up 13 bases and V 4 bases, and 11 bases lay outside the gene matches.

The V and J genes are TRBV28 and TRBJ2-7; 13 bases match TRBD2. The CDR3 totals 19 residues. The J segment lost 4 bases and the V segment lost 3 bases, leaving 15 bases of the junction unmatched. The V gene's germline CDR1 is MDHEN and CDR2 SYDVKM. CDR3 nucleotide sequence: TGTGCCAGCAGTTTCTACACCGGGACTAGCGGGATATCCCCATACGAGCAGTACTTC. This translates into CASSFYTGTSGISPYEQYF.

V gene TRBV9 combines with J gene TRBJ2-1; 9 positions agree with TRBD1. From germline, CDR1 is SGDLS and CDR2 YYNGEE. Unmatched junction bases numbered 14, after V lost 4 bases and J lost 6 bases. CDR3 size: 17 residues. CDR3 sequence: CASSLTAGQGSFNEQFF. CDR3 DNA sequence: TGTGCCAGCAGCCTAACTGCCGGACAGGGGAGTTTCAATGAGCAGTTCTTC.

V usage is TRBV5-5 and J usage is TRBJ2-2; perhaps TRBD1 as D (7 bases). Trimming removed 3 bases at V and 5 bases at J, with 14 bases between. CDR3 length: 15 residues. CDR1 and CDR2 from the germline V gene are SGHKS and YYEKEE (reference sequence). The CDR3 loop is CASSSQTGRTGELFF. CDR3 in DNA: TGTGCCAGCAGCTCCCAGACAGGGAGGACCGGGGAGCTGTTTTTT.

This clone showed up just once. This rearrangement joins TRBV7-2 to TRBJ2-7; D is perhaps TRBD1 (6 bases). From germline, CDR1 is SGHTA and CDR2 FQGNSA. This CDR3 region has 15 residues. Trimming removed 1 base at V and 3 bases at J, with 13 bases between. CDR3 protein: CASSLDRLRGYEQYF. In nucleotides, the CDR3 is TGTGCCAGCAGCTTAGACCGGCTCAGGGGCTACGAGCAGTACTTC.

This chain connects TRBV4-2 to TRBJ2-3; D ambiguous. This CDR3 has 16 residues. V lost 0 bases, J lost 1 base, and 11 bases lay in between. CDR1 and CDR2 from the germline V gene are LGHNA and YNFKEQ. Written as DNA, the CDR3 is TGTGCCAGCAGCCAAGAAGGGCCTCCCCGCACAGATACGCAGTATTTT. Protein product: CASSQEGPPRTDTQYF.

This chain joins TRBV12-3 or TRBV12-4 and TRBJ2-7; D perhaps matches TRBD1 (5 bases). The CDR3 is 13 amino acids. Trimming removed 2 bases at V and 1 base at J, with 6 bases between. The CDR3 loop is CASSLRGSYEQYF. The CDR3 DNA follows: TGTGCCAGCAGTTTAAGGGGTTCCTACGAGCAGTACTTC.

This sequence joins TRBV7-9 and TRBJ1-1, with D possibly being TRBD1 (6 bases). The CDR3 consists of 15 residues. The V gene's germline CDR1 is SEHNR and CDR2 FQNEAQ (reference sequence). V was pared by 5 bases and J by 8 bases, with 21 bases between. The CDR3 region has the DNA TGTGCCAGCAGCGTAAGTTCAGGGACATGGATAGAAGCTTTCTTT. Protein product: CASSVSSGTWIEAFF. Full variable domain (missing parts from reference TRBV7-9 and TRBJ1-1): DTGVSQNPRHKITKRGQNVTFRCDPISEHNRLYWYRQTLGQGPEFLTYFQNEAQLEKSRLLSDRFSAERPKGSFSTLEIQRTEQGDSAMYLCASSVSSGTWIEAFFGQGTRLTVV.

The CDR3 bases are TGTGCCAGCAGCCCCTTGGGAGCGGGAGGGCCAAATGAGCAGTTCTTC. Encoded protein: CASSPLGAGGPNEQFF. The chain links TRBV13 to TRBJ2-1, with 10 bases identical to TRBD2. Germline V CDR1 and CDR2: PRHDT, FYEKMQ (reference sequence). This CDR3 region has 16 residues. Trimming removed 5 bases from V and 7 bases from J; junction bases left unmatched: 11.

This clone was counted a single time. This chain joins TRBV19 and TRBJ2-7; 10 bases are a match to TRBD1. CDR3 length: 14 residues. The ends lost 9 bases at V and 3 bases at J; junction bases unmatched: 8. Looked up from germline, CDR1 is LNHDA and CDR2 is SQIVND (reference sequence). CDR3 residues: CASREGQGDYEQYF. CDR3 nucleotide sequence: TGTGCCAGCCGAGAAGGACAGGGGGACTACGAGCAGTACTTC. The entire variable domain, with the rest obtained from reference TRBV19 and TRBJ2-7, is as follows: DGGITQSPKYLFRKEGQNVTLSCEQNLNHDAMYWYRQDPGQGLRLIYYSQIVNDFQKGDIAEGYSVSREKKESFPLTVTSAQKNPTAFYLCASREGQGDYEQYFGPGTRLTVT.

The chain combines TRBV5-1 with TRBJ1-1; 10 bases are shared with TRBD1. The CDR3 has 16 amino acids. With 4 bases clipped from V and 0 bases from J, the junction kept 6 bases outside the gene matches. From germline, CDR1 is SGHRS and CDR2 YFSETQ. The CDR3 spells CASSPGTGAMNTEAFF. CDR3 nucleotides: TGCGCCAGCAGCCCAGGGACAGGGGCCATGAACACTGAAGCTTTCTTT.

The J gene is TRBJ1-4, the V gene TRBV4-3; the D is unclear. Trimming shortened V by 4 bases and J by 6 bases, and 15 bases separated the two germline ends. In germline, CDR1 is LGHNA, CDR2 YSLEER. This CDR3 is 15 amino acids long. The CDR3 sequence: CASSPSGSSYEKLFF. The CDR3 nucleotides read TGCGCCAGCAGCCCCTCAGGCTCCTCCTATGAAAAACTGTTTTTT.

This chain uses TRBV6-1 with TRBJ1-5; a possible D gene is TRBD1 (6 bases). The CDR3 is made up of 15 amino acids. The V gene's germline CDR1 is MNHNS and CDR2 SASEGT. V lost 3 bases to trimming and J lost 10 bases, with 19 bases between them. This CDR3 reads CASSDDRTLGLPQHF. The CDR3 DNA reads as TGTGCCAGCAGTGATGACAGGACTCTTGGGTTACCCCAGCATTTT.

The chain has TRBV18 and TRBJ1-2, with 9 bases lining up with TRBD1. Germline lookup yields CDR1 KGHSH and CDR2 LQKENI. V shed 6 bases, J shed 8 bases, and the junction held 7 bases outside the gene matches. There are 13 residues in the CDR3. The CDR3 spells CASSPGTGNGYTF. The CDR3 nucleotides read TGTGCCAGCTCCCCCGGGACAGGGAACGGCTACACCTTC.

The chain carries TRBV4-3 and TRBJ2-7; a weak D match, TRBD2 (5 bases). The CDR3 loop spans 14 amino acids. Germline V gene data show CDR1 as LGHNA and CDR2 as YSLEER. Trimming took 0 bases from V and 4 from J, leaving 10 bases between them. CDR3: CASSQDISGYEQYF. CDR3 bases: TGCGCCAGCAGCCAAGATATAAGCGGATACGAGCAGTACTTC.

J is TRBJ2-7 and V is TRBV7-3; 11 bases agree with TRBD1. The V and J ends lost 3 bases and 7 bases, in that order; junction bases with no gene match: 5. The CDR3 runs 14 residues. Germline CDR1 and CDR2: SGHTA and FQGTGA. CDR3 sequence (DNA): TGTGCCAGCAGCTTGGGGACAGGGGGTGAAGAGCAGTACTTC. Amino acids: CASSLGTGGEEQYF.